This TCR beta chain appears in the sequencing data of a study of long-term antiretroviral therapy in people with HIV. Study results and caveats: From about 2003 to 2018, blood was obtained, possibly while participants received older ART regimens. Compared with controls, HIV repertoires showed narrower CDR3 length ranges. Clones with expansion before ART led the repertoire at all time points.

None of the participants with HIV were treated outside the United States. A few counts support this clone. Its antigen is as yet unknown. Assay version v3.0 of immunoSEQ was used, and it was run at survey level. The protocol was immunoSEQ multiplex PCR, while the TCRdb copy is restricted to in-frame clones and leaves out a portion. The sample has more than 15,000 clones; roughly 94% are singletons. Germline V lookup: CDR1 MNHNY, CDR2 SVGAGI (reference sequence). Trimming took off 4 bases at V and 0 bases at J, with 4 bases between the two ends. The length of the CDR3 is 12 residues. The chain links TRBV6-6 to TRBJ2-7; D call uncertain. This receptor was obtained from a woman aged 45-65 years with HIV. The sample was unsorted PBMCs, taken nearly 6.5 years after starting antiretroviral therapy. This CDR3 reads CASSSSSYEQYF. The CDR3 DNA sequence: TGTGCCAGCAGTTCTTCCTCCTACGAGCAGTACTTC.